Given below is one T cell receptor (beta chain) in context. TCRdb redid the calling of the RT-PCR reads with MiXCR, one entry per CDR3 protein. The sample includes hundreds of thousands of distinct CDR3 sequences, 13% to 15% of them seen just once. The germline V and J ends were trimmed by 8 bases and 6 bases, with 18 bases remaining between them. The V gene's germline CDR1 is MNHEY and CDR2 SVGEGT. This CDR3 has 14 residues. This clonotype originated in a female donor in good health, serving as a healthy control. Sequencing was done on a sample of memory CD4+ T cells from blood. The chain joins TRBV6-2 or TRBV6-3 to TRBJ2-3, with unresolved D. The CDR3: CASRQVTVSDTQYF. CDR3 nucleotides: TGTGCCAGCCGTCAGGTTACCGTATCGGATACGCAGTATTTT.